This entry concerns a single T cell receptor (beta chain). This sample is part of a study of blood T cell repertoires in COVID-19. In the source study's methods: Reference gene primers were amplified, and this amplification served to estimate nucleated cell counts. The method was immunoSEQ multiplex PCR; TCRdb's version includes in-frame clones alone and lacks a portion of them. From that table come the V and J calls and clone size; the DNA was used to work out D and trimming. The sample yields some 160,000 clones, roughly 81% seen once. CDR1 is LGHNA and CDR2 is YNFKEQ in the germline V gene. This CDR3 contains 14 residues. With 4 bases clipped from V and 2 bases from J, the junction kept 4 bases outside the gene matches.

The receptor was derived from a woman of 80 years or more with COVID-19, enrolled during active disease. The rearrangement joins TRBV4-2 to TRBJ2-7; TRBD2 matches at 8 bases. Sequenced: peripheral blood. The CDR3 here is CASSPGGGTYEQYF. The CDR3 nucleotides read TGTGCCAGCAGCCCCGGGGGGGGGACCTACGAGCAGTACTTC.